This entry features one TCR beta chain sequence. What it recognizes is unknown. PCR employed 60 Vbeta and 13 Jbeta primers. Profiled with immunoSEQ multiplex PCR; TCRdb holds only in-frame clones, not every one. This table has more than 100,000 clones, around 80% appearing once. This sample was taken from a study of cytomegalovirus exposure and HLA in healthy donors. For the study at large: The early release's HLA-typed donors yielded approximately 81 million unique TCRs. The study's findings and limits: Trimming of TCR beta V- and J-genes showed a link, identified in a later analysis, to a missense DCLRE1C variant. Upon later analysis, HLA-associated TCR beta chains proved more clonally expanded than other, equally common chains.

This CDR3 has 13 amino acids. The V segment lost 7 bases and the J segment 3 bases; nucleotides outside the gene matches: 4. The germline V gene has CDR1 SGHRS and CDR2 YFSETQ. The receptor comes from a man between 45 and 60 years old in good health and CMV-seronegative. Sequenced sample: PBMCs. The V call is TRBV5-1, the J call TRBJ2-7, with TRBD1 matching 10 bases. In nucleotides, the CDR3 is TGCGCCAGCGGGACAGGGGAATTCTACGAGCAGTACTTC. It specifies CASGTGEFYEQYF.